This TCR beta chain came from a study of CD8 T cells in Susac syndrome. The trim removed 6 bases at V and 2 bases at J, leaving 7 bases unmatched. CDR3 length: 14 amino acids. Per germline, CDR1 LNHDA and CDR2 SQIVND (reference sequence). RNA totalling about 0.45 to 1 ug underwent reverse transcription with random hexamers. TCRdb reanalysed the immunoSEQ multiplex PCR reads using MiXCR and keeps one entry per CDR3 protein. The table has about 140,000 distinct CDR3 sequences, roughly 95% seen once. This rearrangement joins TRBV19 to TRBJ2-7, with 7 bases matching TRBD2. This clonotype originated in a human donor in good health. Sequencing used CD4+ T cells from PBMCs. In DNA, the CDR3 is TGTGCCAGTAGGACGACTAGCCAGGCCTACGAGCAGTACTTC. The encoded protein is CASRTTSQAYEQYF.